The rows below give T cell receptor beta chains drawn from one sample of a study of T cell responses to AZD1222 COVID-19 vaccine. TCRdb's table, derived via immunoSEQ multiplex PCR, lists solely in-frame clones and lacks some. The sample shows about 150,000 clones, 80% to 95% of them seen only once. Sequenced material: peripheral blood, taken 28 days after the second AZD1222 dose. Receptor source: an adult who received the AZD1222 COVID-19 vaccine. Each CDR3 is given with its conserved first and last residue. A D gene is named only where the DNA matches it firmly. Size is stated for part of the rows, as once, few or many counts, or as a class when the clone is expanded.

J gene	V gene	D gene	clone size	CDR3 DNA	CDR3 protein
TRBJ1-2	TRBV18	-	few	TGTGCCAGCTCACCAATGGACGGCTGGGGCACCTTC	CASSPMDGWGTF
TRBJ2-1	TRBV7-6	-	-	TGTGCCAGCAGCCTGACAGCGGCCTCCTACAATGAGCAGTTCTTC	CASSLTAASYNEQFF
TRBJ1-2	TRBV5-4	-	once	TGTGCCAGCACCCCGGGGGCCTCATATGGCTACACCTTC	CASTPGASYGYTF
TRBJ1-4	TRBV5-8	-	-	TGTGCCAGCAGCTTGGGAGTAGGGCCAACTAATGAAAAACTGTTTTTT	CASSLGVGPTNEKLFF
TRBJ2-1	TRBV5-1	TRBD2	-	TGCGCCAGCAGCACCCTGCACAGGGCTGAGACTAGCGGTTACAATGAGCAGTTCTTC	CASSTLHRAETSGYNEQFF
TRBJ1-3	TRBV19	-	-	TGTGCCAGTAGTTCCCACTCTGGAAACACCATATATTTT	CASSSHSGNTIYF
TRBJ2-3	TRBV5-4	-	once	TGTGCCAGCAGCTTGGAGGCACAGGGTACAGATACGCAGTATTTT	CASSLEAQGTDTQYF
TRBJ2-3	TRBV29-1	TRBD2	-	TGCAGCGTTGACGGACTAGCGGAGTTTTATACGCAGTATTTT	CSVDGLAEFYTQYF
TRBJ2-4	TRBV7-2	TRBD2	-	TGTGCCAGCAGCTTAGCCAGCGGGGTGGGGAATCAGTACTTC	CASSLASGVGNQYF
TRBJ1-5	TRBV11-2	-	-	TGTGCCAGCAGCTTAGAACGGGATCCCAGACATTTT	CASSLERDPRHF
TRBJ2-7	TRBV20-1	TRBD1	-	TGCAGTGCTAGTCCTTCTGGGACAGTCGCCTACGAGCAGTACTTC	CSASPSGTVAYEQYF
TRBJ1-2	TRBV3-1/TRBV3-2	-	-	TGTGCCAGCAGCCAAGCTAGTGGGGGCTACACCTTC	CASSQASGGYTF
TRBJ2-3	TRBV4-2	TRBD1	-	TGTGCCAGCAGCCAAGCCCCCACAGGGGACACCGGAGATACGCAGTATTTT	CASSQAPTGDTGDTQYF
TRBJ2-1	TRBV3-1/TRBV3-2	TRBD2	-	TGTGCCAGCAGCCTTGGACTAGCGGGAAATGAGCAGTTCTTC	CASSLGLAGNEQFF
TRBJ1-2	TRBV7-9	TRBD1	-	TGTGCCAGCAGCTTAGGCAGGGGTTGGGGACAGTCTAACTATGGCTACACCTTC	CASSLGRGWGQSNYGYTF
TRBJ2-3	TRBV5-1	TRBD2	once	TGCGCCAGCAGCCAGGGACTAGCGGGAGGGACAGATACGCAGTATTTT	CASSQGLAGGTDTQYF
TRBJ1-5	TRBV7-9	TRBD1	-	TGTGCCAGCAGCTTAACAGGGGCGAATCAGCCCCAGCATTTT	CASSLTGANQPQHF
TRBJ2-3	TRBV5-1	-	-	TGCGCCAGCAGGTCTAGCACAGATACGCAGTATTTT	CASRSSTDTQYF
TRBJ1-3	TRBV5-1	-	-	TGCGCCAGCAGCGTCGGCCGCTCTGGAAACACCATATATTTT	CASSVGRSGNTIYF
TRBJ1-1	TRBV27	-	-	TGTGCCAGCAGTCCACAGGGAGTAGGGTTGAACACTGAAGCTTTCTTT	CASSPQGVGLNTEAFF
TRBJ1-2	TRBV10-1	-	-	TGCGCCACTCCGCTGGGCCCTGCTCTGGGCTACACCTTC	CATPLGPALGYTF
TRBJ2-7	TRBV19	TRBD1	-	TGTGCCAGTAGCCCCAGACAGGGGTCTACCTACGAGCAGTACTTC	CASSPRQGSTYEQYF
TRBJ1-2	TRBV5-6	-	-	TGTGCCAGCAGCTTGGGGGGTGGCTACACCTTC	CASSLGGGYTF
TRBJ2-5	TRBV20-1	TRBD2	-	TGCAGTGCTAGTGGGCTAGCGGGAGTTGATCGAGAGACCCAGTACTTC	CSASGLAGVDRETQYF
TRBJ2-2	TRBV7-9	TRBD2	-	TGTGCCAGCAGCTCACTAGCGGGAGACACCGGGGAGCTGTTTTTT	CASSSLAGDTGELFF
TRBJ2-2	TRBV7-9	-	-	TGTGCCAGCAGCCAGACCGGGGCCGGGGAGCTGTTTTTT	CASSQTGAGELFF
TRBJ1-2	TRBV10-3	TRBD1	-	TGTGCCATCATCTCCGACAGGGGGCTTGATGGCTACACCTTC	CAIISDRGLDGYTF
TRBJ2-3	TRBV2	-	-	TGTGCCAGCAACTTCCGGGCCGACACAGATACGCAGTATTTT	CASNFRADTDTQYF
TRBJ2-7	TRBV28	TRBD1	-	TGTGCCAGCAACGGGGACAGTTACGAGCAGTACTTC	CASNGDSYEQYF
TRBJ2-3	TRBV7-2	TRBD1	few	TGTGCCAGCAGCTTCAGCGGGACAGGGTATCGTGGCGTGGCAGATACGCAGTATTTT	CASSFSGTGYRGVADTQYF
TRBJ1-2	TRBV27	-	few	TGTGCCAGCAGTTTGTCGACAGGCACTAGGGGCTACACCTTC	CASSLSTGTRGYTF
TRBJ1-1	TRBV11-2	-	-	TGTGCCAGCAGCCCCCGGACGGGACCGCGTCGCACTGAAGCTTTCTTT	CASSPRTGPRRTEAFF
TRBJ1-1	TRBV24-1	TRBD1	-	TGTGCCACCAGTGCCACAGGGGTCACTGAAGCTTTCTTT	CATSATGVTEAFF
TRBJ1-1	TRBV29-1	TRBD1	-	TGCAGCGGAAAGACAGGGCTGAACACTGAAGCTTTCTTT	CSGKTGLNTEAFF
TRBJ2-3	TRBV27	TRBD2	-	TGTGCCAGCAGTCCCGATAGCGGGAGTGGCACAGATACGCAGTATTTT	CASSPDSGSGTDTQYF
TRBJ1-5	TRBV5-4	-	-	TGTGCCAGCAGCTTAGACGGGAGGGAGCCCCAGCATTTT	CASSLDGREPQHF
TRBJ1-1	TRBV19	TRBD1	once	TGTGCCAGTACGACAGGGGGGTACACTGAAGCTTTCTTT	CASTTGGYTEAFF
TRBJ2-3	TRBV11-2	-	-	TGTGCCAGCAGGCCCACAGGGCTGATCACAGATACGCAGTATTTT	CASRPTGLITDTQYF
TRBJ2-5	TRBV13	-	-	TGTGCCAGCAGCTTAGTCGGCCTAGCCCAAGAGACCCAGTACTTC	CASSLVGLAQETQYF
TRBJ1-5	TRBV5-6	TRBD1	-	TGTGCCAGCAGCTACGGGGGGACAGGGATCAATCAGCCCCAGCATTTT	CASSYGGTGINQPQHF